The 30 T cell receptor beta chains in this list originate from one sample, sequenced in a study of blood T cell repertoires in COVID-19. Some clones are missing from TCRdb's copy, which holds only in-frame ones; the method was immunoSEQ multiplex PCR. This table has approximately 38,000 clones, approximately 80% appearing once. Sequenced sample: peripheral blood. The receptors were sampled from a human donor with acute or convalescent COVID-19. The donor label of this sample is uncertain.

The chain combines TRBV4-3 with TRBJ2-3; no definite D call. Trimming shortened V by 4 bases and J by 2 bases, and 13 bases separated the two germline ends. The length of the CDR3 is 15 residues. The germline gives CDR1 LGHNA, CDR2 YSLEER. The CDR3 reads CASSPSARFTDTQYF. CDR3 coding DNA: TGCGCCAGCAGCCCCTCCGCGAGGTTCACAGATACGCAGTATTTT.

This CDR3 is CASSSRTGGTGELFF. CDR3 DNA: TGCGCCAGCAGCTCTCGGACAGGGGGCACCGGGGAGCTGTTTTTT. The chain has TRBV5-1 and TRBJ2-2; 10 bases fit TRBD1. Looked up from germline, CDR1 is SGHRS and CDR2 is YFSETQ. The CDR3 runs to 15 residues. V dropped 3 bases and J dropped 4; count of bases not matched to a gene: 3.

V gene TRBV28 combines with J gene TRBJ1-5; no firm D call. Germline assignment: CDR1 MDHEN and CDR2 SYDVKM. The CDR3 sequence is 13 residues long. Trimming shortened V by 3 bases and J by 7 bases, and 10 bases separated the two germline ends. CDR3: CASSFGSRQPQHF. CDR3 sequence (DNA): TGTGCCAGCAGTTTCGGGTCGAGGCAGCCCCAGCATTTT.

The chain links TRBV18 to TRBJ1-1; D may be TRBD1 (5 bases). CDR3 length: 15 residues. The germline V and J ends were trimmed by 6 bases and 6 bases, with 20 bases remaining between them. Germline lookup yields CDR1 KGHSH and CDR2 LQKENI. CDR3 bases: TGTGCCAGCTCCTCTGAAGGGGTCAAGGCGGCTGAAGCTTTCTTT. This codes for CASSSEGVKAAEAFF.

The gene calls are TRBV24-1 and TRBJ2-5; 7 bases line up with TRBD1. After removal of 2 bases from V and 4 bases from J, the junction contained 6 bases not matched to a gene. Per germline, CDR1 KGHDR and CDR2 SFDVKD. CDR3 size: 15 residues. CDR3 bases: TGTGCCACCAGTGATTCTCGACAGGGTGGAGAGACCCAGTACTTC. Its translation: CATSDSRQGGETQYF.

There are a few counts of this clone. The chain couples TRBV5-1 to TRBJ1-1, with 7 bases lining up with TRBD1. The junction had 6 bases not matched to a gene; V was cut back by 1 base and J by 0 bases. This CDR3 has 16 amino acids. Looked up from germline, CDR1 is SGHRS and CDR2 is YFSETQ. The CDR3: CASSLTGASMNTEAFF. The CDR3 DNA follows: TGCGCCAGCAGCTTGACAGGGGCCTCTATGAACACTGAAGCTTTCTTT.

V usage is TRBV5-1 and J usage is TRBJ1-1, with D uncertain. The CDR3 consists of 14 residues. V lost 0 bases and J lost 5, with 11 bases in between. The germline CDR1 and CDR2 sequences are SGHRS and YFSETQ. CDR3 sequence: CASSLATSQTEAFF. In DNA, the CDR3 is TGCGCCAGCAGCTTGGCTACATCACAGACTGAAGCTTTCTTT.

V is TRBV7-9 and J is TRBJ1-4; the D gene is possibly TRBD1 (5 bases). V was cut by 0 bases and J by 5 bases, with 13 bases left in between. CDR3 size: 16 residues. Germline assignment: CDR1 SEHNR and CDR2 FQNEAQ (reference sequence). Here the CDR3 DNA reads TGTGCCAGCAGCTTAGCCCTGGCCCGGGGGAATGAAAAACTGTTTTTT. Its protein is CASSLALARGNEKLFF.

The V and J genes are TRBV9 and TRBJ2-7; 8 bases agree with TRBD1. V lost 2 bases, J lost 4 bases, and 5 bases stayed unmatched. The V gene's germline CDR1 is SGDLS and CDR2 YYNGEE. CDR3 length equals 14 residues. DNA of the CDR3: TGTGCCAGCAGCGTGACGCGACAGGGGTACGAGCAGTACTTC. This gives the protein CASSVTRQGYEQYF. Variable domain in full (rest from reference TRBV9 and TRBJ2-7): DSGVTQTPKHLITATGQRVTLRCSPRSGDLSVYWYQQSLDQGLQFLIQYYNGEERAKGNILERFSAQQFPDLHSELNLSSLELGDSALYFCASSVTRQGYEQYFGPGTRLTVT.

The V and J genes are TRBV10-2 and TRBJ2-7, with 10 bases identical to TRBD1. CDR3 length: 15 amino acids. Trimming took 6 bases from V and 2 from J; bases not matched to a gene: 7. The germline V gene encodes CDR1 WSHSY and CDR2 SAAADI. CDR3 protein: CASSPGQGTAYEQYF. The CDR3 nucleotides read TGCGCCAGCAGCCCGGGACAGGGGACAGCCTACGAGCAGTACTTC.

The CDR3 DNA is TGTGCCAGTAGTCCAGGAGACAGGGGGAACACTGAAGCTTTCTTT. Translated, it gives CASSPGDRGNTEAFF. The chain links TRBV19 to TRBJ1-1; 8 nucleotides match TRBD1. This CDR3 contains 15 residues. V trimming: 5 bases; J trimming: 1 base; junction bases outside the gene matches: 6. Germline values: CDR1 LNHDA, CDR2 SQIVND (reference sequence).

In this sample, this clone is medium-sized. The chain carries TRBV2 and TRBJ1-2, with TRBD1 matching 9 bases. The CDR3 is 18 amino acids. V was pared by 10 bases and J by 2 bases, with 20 bases of the junction left unmatched. Germline assignment: CDR1 SNHLY and CDR2 FYNNEI. The CDR3 DNA follows: TGTGCCACCTCCAAGGGGATGGGAAACGGACAGGGGAACTATGGCTACACCTTC. It specifies CATSKGMGNGQGNYGYTF.

V and J are TRBV29-1 and TRBJ2-7; 7 bases fit TRBD1. Unmatched junction bases numbered 8, after V lost 6 bases and J lost 3 bases. The CDR3 totals 13 residues. Germline values: CDR1 SQVTM, CDR2 ANQGSEA. CDR3 in amino acids: CSVIGTADYEQYF. The CDR3 coding sequence is TGCAGCGTCATCGGGACAGCTGACTACGAGCAGTACTTC.

The chain is built from TRBV18 and TRBJ2-7, with 8 bases aligning to TRBD1. Unmatched junction bases numbered 1, after V lost 0 bases and J lost 3 bases. The CDR3 is 14 amino acids. Germline CDR1 and CDR2: KGHSH and LQKENI. The CDR3 nucleotides are TGTGCCAGCTCACCACCGGGGACAGGCTACGAGCAGTACTTC. As protein: CASSPPGTGYEQYF.

The V and J genes are TRBV5-6 and TRBJ2-3; 12 nucleotides agree with TRBD1. V dropped 4 bases and J dropped 2; count of bases not matched to a gene: 2. CDR1 and CDR2 from the germline V gene are SGHDT and YYEEEE. The length of the CDR3 is 15 residues. The CDR3 DNA follows: TGTGCCAGCAGCGGGACAGGGGGCCTCACAGATACGCAGTATTTT. Amino acid sequence: CASSGTGGLTDTQYF.

The chain combines TRBV9 with TRBJ2-7, with 9 bases aligning to TRBD1. This CDR3 has 16 amino acids. Losses at the gene ends were 3 bases for V and 3 bases for J; bases not matched to a gene: 10. Germline-derived CDR1 and CDR2 are SGDLS and YYNGEE. The CDR3 here is CASSATGGNGDYEQYF. The CDR3 DNA reads TGTGCCAGCAGCGCTACAGGGGGCAACGGAGACTACGAGCAGTACTTC.

The CDR3 here is CASSRQGYNTGELFF. Written as DNA, the CDR3 is TGTGCCAGCTCTCGACAGGGATACAACACCGGGGAGCTGTTTTTT. The V and J genes are TRBV18 and TRBJ2-2; TRBD1 matches at 7 bases. This CDR3 has 15 residues. V shed 6 bases and J 2 bases; nucleotides not matched to a gene: 6. Germline V lookup: CDR1 KGHSH, CDR2 LQKENI.

V usage is TRBV15 and J usage is TRBJ2-3; TRBD2 matches at 14 bases. The V gene end was trimmed by 2 bases and the J gene end by 1 base; junction bases not matched to a gene: 5. The CDR3 has 18 amino acids. Germline-derived CDR1 and CDR2 are LNHNV and YYDKDF (reference sequence). CDR3 region: CATSRSGLAGEGTDTQYF. CDR3 nucleotide sequence: TGTGCCACCAGCAGATCGGGACTAGCGGGAGAGGGCACAGATACGCAGTATTTT.

The gene calls are TRBV6-5 and TRBJ2-2, with 10 nucleotides matching TRBD2. Germline V gene sequence: CDR1 MNHEY, CDR2 SVGAGI. CDR3 length: 15 residues. Trimming took 6 bases from V and 2 from J; bases not matched to a gene: 3. The CDR3 here is CASSRLAGNTGELFF. CDR3 DNA sequence: TGTGCCAGCAGCAGACTAGCGGGCAACACCGGGGAGCTGTTTTTT.

The chain couples TRBV7-8 to TRBJ2-1; TRBD2 matches 10 bases. In germline, CDR1 is SGHVS, CDR2 FQNEAQ. The CDR3 length is 17 residues. Trimming at V came to 0 bases and at J to 8 bases, leaving 10 bases not matched to a gene. The CDR3 nucleotides read TGTGCCAGCAGCTTAGCTCTGAGGGCTAGCGGGAGCCATGAGCAGTTCTTC. This sequence encodes CASSLALRASGSHEQFF.

The V gene is TRBV19, the J gene TRBJ2-2, with D unclear. Per germline, CDR1 LNHDA and CDR2 SQIVND (reference sequence). The CDR3 has 12 amino acids. V was trimmed by 5 bases and J by 8 bases, leaving 9 bases between them. The CDR3 is CASSPSLGELFF. The CDR3 DNA follows: TGTGCCAGTAGTCCCTCGTTGGGGGAGCTGTTTTTT.

This rearrangement joins TRBV11-1 to TRBJ2-2; TRBD2 matches at 8 bases. Looked up from germline, CDR1 is SGHAT and CDR2 is FQDESV (reference sequence). V lost 3 bases to trimming and J lost 1 base; unmatched junction nucleotides: 4. This CDR3 contains 16 residues. The CDR3 coding sequence is TGTGCCAGCAGCTTCGGGCTAGCGGGGAACACCGGGGAGCTGTTTTTT. It yields the protein CASSFGLAGNTGELFF. Full variable domain (rest looked up from reference TRBV11-1 and TRBJ2-2): EAEVAQSPRYKITEKSQAVAFWCDPISGHATLYWYRQILGQGPELLVQFQDESVVDDSQLPKDRFSAERLKGVDSTLKIQPAELGDSAMYLCASSFGLAGNTGELFFGEGSRLTVL.

The chain uses TRBV12-5 and TRBJ1-2; a possible D gene is TRBD1 (5 bases). Germline loops: CDR1 LGHNT, CDR2 FRNRAP. The CDR3 loop spans 12 amino acids. The CDR3 DNA reads TGTGCCACATTTGGAGGGACTGGTGGCTACACCTTC. It specifies CATFGGTGGYTF.

The chain uses TRBV25-1 and TRBJ2-5, with 7 positions matching TRBD2. Germline V CDR1 and CDR2: MGHDK, SYGVNS. The CDR3 contains 15 residues. Trimming took 7 bases from V and 1 from J; bases not matched to a gene: 9. This chain's CDR3 is CASTSFGGGQETQYF. CDR3 sequence (DNA): TGTGCCAGCACCTCCTTTGGGGGGGGCCAAGAGACCCAGTACTTC.

The chain combines TRBV11-3 with TRBJ1-1, with a possible D match to TRBD1 (5 bases). Trimming shortened V by 8 bases and J by 1 base, and 14 bases separated the two germline ends. Germline assignment: CDR1 SGHNT and CDR2 YENEEA. The CDR3 runs to 14 residues. CDR3 in DNA: TGTGCCAGCGCTCCACGGGGGTCGAACACTGAAGCTTTCTTT. Protein: CASAPRGSNTEAFF.

This clone occurred a few times. V gene TRBV6-5 combines with J gene TRBJ1-6, with 10 bases aligning to TRBD1. This CDR3 has 15 amino acids. Germline lookup yields CDR1 MNHEY and CDR2 SVGAGI. J lost 8 bases, V lost 2 bases, and 3 bases had no gene match. The DNA for the CDR3 is TGTGCCAGCAGTTACCGGGGACAGGGGTATTCACCCCTCCACTTT. It specifies CASSYRGQGYSPLHF.

The chain employs TRBV27 and TRBJ1-5, with 9 bases lining up with TRBD1. The V gene end was trimmed by 2 bases and the J gene end by 6 bases; junction bases not matched to a gene: 5. The CDR3 extends over 15 amino acids. Germline CDR1 reads MNHEY; CDR2 reads SMNVEV (reference sequence). For the CDR3, the DNA is TGTGCCAGCAGTTTAACAGGGGGCAGAGGTCAGCCCCAGCATTTT. It encodes CASSLTGGRGQPQHF.

J is TRBJ1-2 and V is TRBV19; the D is unclear. With 3 bases removed from V and 1 base from J, the gap between germline ends came to 15 bases. Germline loops: CDR1 LNHDA, CDR2 SQIVND (reference sequence). The CDR3 is 16 residues long. The CDR3 spells CASSMRSSGVNYGYTF. In DNA form, the CDR3 reads TGTGCCAGTAGTATGCGGTCGTCGGGAGTTAACTATGGCTACACCTTC.

V and J are TRBV4-2 and TRBJ1-1; a weak D match, TRBD1 (5 bases). The CDR3 totals 14 residues. V shed 4 bases and J shed 0 bases, with 9 bases lying between them. From germline, CDR1 is LGHNA and CDR2 YNFKEQ. This CDR3 is CASSPGVMNTEAFF. The CDR3 DNA sequence: TGTGCCAGCAGCCCGGGGGTTATGAACACTGAAGCTTTCTTT.

DNA of the CDR3: TGTGCCAGCAGTCCGTGGACCGGGAACGCCTACGAGCAGTACTTC. It yields the protein CASSPWTGNAYEQYF. V and J are TRBV28 and TRBJ2-7; a weak D match, TRBD2 (5 bases). The V and J ends lost 5 bases and 2 bases respectively, with 16 bases between them. This CDR3 contains 15 residues. Germline-derived CDR1 and CDR2 are MDHEN and SYDVKM.